These T cell receptor beta chains were read from a single sample in a study of T cells in Graves' hyperthyroidism and ophthalmopathy. From the multiplex PCR reads, TCRdb called clonotypes with MiXCR, one entry per CDR3 protein. The data contain some 350,000 distinct CDR3 sequences, about a fifth of them singletons. Sample: blood. These receptors originate from a woman aged 18-29 years with Graves' hyperthyroidism. The CDR3 runs from the conserved cysteine through the conserved F or W. A D gene is named only where the DNA matches it firmly. Clone size appears in some rows only: once, few, many, or a class for an expanded clone.

>17|TRBD2|many|TRBV20-1|TRBJ2-5
TGCAGTGCTAGAACACACGGCGGGGGGCGAGACCAAGAGACCCAGTACTTC
CSARTHGGGRDQETQYF
>12|NA|many|TRBV20-1|TRBJ1-2
TGCAGTGCTAGTTCTACAGTCGGAGGCTACACCTTC
CSASSTVGGYTF
>13|NA|many|TRBV7-3|TRBJ1-1
TGTGCCAGCAGCCATTCTCGCGACGGTGAAGCTTTCTTT
CASSHSRDGEAFF
>14|TRBD1|NA|TRBV27|TRBJ1-1
TGTGCCAGCAGTCCTTCGACAGGGGGGATTGAAGCTTTCTTT
CASSPSTGGIEAFF
>14|NA|many|TRBV12-3/TRBV12-4|TRBJ1-1
TGTGCCAGCAGTTTAGGCCCTGGGGCCCCTGAAGCTTTCTTT
CASSLGPGAPEAFF
>15|NA|many|TRBV11-2|TRBJ2-6
TGTGCCAGCAGCTCCCTGAGATCTGGGGCCAACGTCCTGACTTTC
CASSSLRSGANVLTF
>13|NA|many|TRBV14|TRBJ1-1
TGTGCCAGCAGCCAGGGGGTTAGCACTGAAGCTTTCTTT
CASSQGVSTEAFF
>15|NA|many|TRBV9|TRBJ2-7
TGTGCCAGCAGCGTAGAGGGCTCATTGGCCTACGAGCAGTACTTC
CASSVEGSLAYEQYF
>15|NA|many|TRBV12-3/TRBV12-4|TRBJ2-5
TGTGCCAGCAGTTCGCAAGGGCTAGCTTTGGAGACCCAGTACTTC
CASSSQGLALETQYF
>16|TRBD1|many|TRBV20-1|TRBJ1-5
TGCAGTGCTAGAGATCTTAGGGGACAGGGCAATCAGCCCCAGCATTTT
CSARDLRGQGNQPQHF
>17|NA|many|TRBV28|TRBJ1-2
TGTGCCAGCAGAGATCAGAAAACCGGACGGTGGATCTATGGCTACACCTTC
CASRDQKTGRWIYGYTF